A single sample is the source of the 20 T cell receptor beta chains below, sequenced in a study of T cells in Graves' hyperthyroidism and ophthalmopathy. The CDR3 regions of TCR beta were amplified from RNA transcripts. First-round RT-PCR with HTBI primers amplified the TCR CDR3 region. TCRdb processed the multiplex PCR reads anew with MiXCR; each CDR3 protein has one entry. The table includes a few hundred thousand distinct CDR3 sequences, roughly 13% detected once. What was sequenced was blood. The origin of the receptors is a man younger than 40 with Graves' hyperthyroidism that later progressed to Graves' ophthalmopathy.

At least ten counts were recorded for this clonotype. This chain connects TRBV2 to TRBJ2-1, with 11 bases that match TRBD2. This CDR3 has 17 amino acids. CDR1 is SNHLY, CDR2 FYNNEI, per germline. V dropped 5 bases and J dropped 0; count of bases not matched to a gene: 6. This chain's CDR3 is CASSWSSGGASYNEQFF. Here the CDR3 DNA reads TGTGCCAGCAGTTGGAGTAGCGGGGGGGCCTCCTACAATGAGCAGTTCTTC.

This clonotype has a count of ten or more. The chain links TRBV6-1 to TRBJ2-2; D is undetermined. Trimming cost V 6 bases and J 5 bases, with 4 bases left between them. CDR3 length: 11 residues. The germline CDR1 and CDR2 sequences are MNHNS and SASEGT. CDR3 residues: CASRGTGELFF. In DNA, the CDR3 is TGTGCCAGCAGGGGGACCGGGGAGCTGTTTTTT.

This clonotype has more than one count but fewer than ten. The chain uses TRBV5-7 and TRBJ2-7; D gene unclear. TRBV5-7 qualifies as an ORF whose function is uncertain. The CDR3 runs 10 residues. V lost 8 bases, J lost 3 bases, and 6 bases lay in between. The DNA of the CDR3 is TGTGCCAGGATACTCTACGAGCAGTACTTC. Translating gives CARILYEQYF.

This chain links TRBV19 with TRBJ1-1, with 7 bases aligning to TRBD1. Per the germline V gene, CDR1 is LNHDA and CDR2 is SQIVND (reference sequence). The V gene end was trimmed by 7 bases and the J gene end by 10 bases; junction bases not matched to a gene: 12. The length of the CDR3 is 13 residues. The CDR3 protein is CASNPTDRALAFF. The DNA of the CDR3 is TGTGCCAGTAACCCTACCGACAGGGCGCTAGCTTTCTTT.

This clonotype was counted only a few times. This sequence joins TRBV4-1 and TRBJ2-5; D could derive from TRBD1 or TRBD2 (6 bases each). CDR1 MGHRA and CDR2 YSYEKL come from the germline V gene. The V end lost 1 base, the J end lost 1 base, and 13 bases lay between the germline ends. The CDR3 is 16 amino acids. The CDR3 loop is CASSQVYRGAQETQYF. CDR3 bases: TGCGCCAGCAGCCAAGTGTATAGGGGGGCCCAAGAGACCCAGTACTTC.

At least ten counts were recorded for this clonotype. The J gene is TRBJ1-1, the V gene TRBV27; D is ambiguous. The germline gives CDR1 MNHEY, CDR2 SMNVEV (reference sequence). CDR3 length: 15 amino acids. The V and J ends lost 7 bases and 0 bases respectively, with 15 bases between them. CDR3 nucleotide sequence: TGTGCCAGCACCCTAGTTGGAGGAATGAACACTGAAGCTTTCTTT. Translation gives CASTLVGGMNTEAFF.

V gene TRBV5-1 combines with J gene TRBJ1-4; 7 nucleotides line up with TRBD1. Germline loops: CDR1 SGHRS, CDR2 YFSETQ. This CDR3 region has 15 residues. Trimming cost V 3 bases and J 6 bases; bases outside gene matches: 8. CDR3: CASSSDRVGYEKLFF. CDR3 in DNA: TGCGCCAGCAGCTCAGACAGGGTTGGCTATGAAAAACTGTTTTTT.

A few counts support this clonotype. J is TRBJ1-6 and V is TRBV6-5; D is unresolved. This CDR3 is built from 15 residues. V was trimmed by 4 bases and J by 0 bases, leaving 7 bases between them. CDR1 MNHEY and CDR2 SVGAGI come from the germline V gene. CDR3 DNA sequence: TGTGCCAGCAGTTTCCGGAGCTCCTATAATTCACCCCTCCACTTT. Residues: CASSFRSSYNSPLHF.

J is TRBJ2-3 and V is TRBV5-1; no clear D. Trimming pared 2 bases from V and 4 bases from J, leaving 8 bases between. The CDR3 extends over 13 amino acids. Germline V gene data show CDR1 as SGHRS and CDR2 as YFSETQ. CDR3 nucleotides: TGCGCCAGCAGCTTAGGGAAATCAGATACGCAGTATTTT. Translation: CASSLGKSDTQYF. The variable domain in full, completed from reference TRBV5-1 and TRBJ2-3, reads KAGVTQTPRYLIKTRGQQVTLSCSPISGHRSVSWYQQTPGQGLQFLFEYFSETQRNKGNFPGRFSGRQFSNSRSEMNVSTLELGDSALYLCASSLGKSDTQYFGPGTRLTVL.

The CDR3 protein is CASSVGNFNEQFF. The CDR3 DNA reads TGTGCCAGCAGTGTCGGGAATTTCAATGAGCAGTTCTTC. The rearrangement joins TRBV25-1 to TRBJ2-1, with D possibly being TRBD2 (5 bases). V shed 4 bases and J shed 6 bases, with 10 bases lying between them. Looked up from germline, CDR1 is MGHDK and CDR2 is SYGVNS. This CDR3 is 13 amino acids long. Full variable domain (outside the CDR3, taken from reference TRBV25-1 and TRBJ2-1): EADIYQTPRYLVIGTGKKITLECSQTMGHDKMYWYQQDPGMELHLIHYSYGVNSTEKGDLSSESTVSRIRTEHFPLTLESARPSHTSQYLCASSVGNFNEQFFGPGTRLTVL.

This clonotype was counted many times. CDR3 in amino acids: CASSWTDNYGYTF. The CDR3 nucleotides are TGTGCCAGCAGTTGGACGGATAACTATGGCTACACCTTC. The chain couples TRBV12-3 or TRBV12-4 to TRBJ1-2; D not resolved. The CDR3 is 13 amino acids. The V and J ends lost 4 bases and 1 base respectively, with 7 bases between them.

The rearrangement links TRBV7-8 to TRBJ1-5; D ambiguous. Trimming took off 4 bases at V and 2 bases at J, with 9 bases between the two ends. The CDR3 is made up of 14 amino acids. Germline CDR1 and CDR2: SGHVS and FQNEAQ. The CDR3 sequence is CASSSHRGNQPQHF. CDR3 sequence (DNA): TGTGCCAGCAGCTCGCACAGAGGCAATCAGCCCCAGCATTTT. The full variable domain, in which reference TRBV7-8 and TRBJ1-5 provide the parts outside the CDR3, is GAGVSQSPRYKVAKRGQDVALRCDPISGHVSLFWYQQALGQGPEFLTYFQNEAQLDKSGLPSDRFFAERPEGSVSTLKIQRTQQEDSAVYLCASSSHRGNQPQHFGDGTRLSIL.

This clonotype was counted between two and nine times. V is TRBV5-1 and J is TRBJ2-1, with TRBD2 identical over 7 bases. This CDR3 is 16 amino acids long. With 0 bases clipped from V and 3 bases from J, the junction kept 6 bases outside the gene matches. Germline V gives CDR1 SGHRS, CDR2 YFSETQ. The CDR3 coding sequence is TGCGCCAGCAGCTTGGTTGCGGGAGATATCTACAATGAGCAGTTCTTC. Translation: CASSLVAGDIYNEQFF.

There are a few counts of this clonotype. This sequence joins TRBV7-9 and TRBJ2-4; a possible D gene is TRBD2 (5 bases). V gave up 2 bases and J gave up 3 bases, with 8 bases separating them. This CDR3 has 14 residues. Germline loops: CDR1 SEHNR, CDR2 FQNEAQ (reference sequence). The chain's CDR3 is CASSLLRDKNIQYF. The CDR3 coding sequence is TGTGCCAGCAGCTTATTGAGGGACAAAAACATTCAGTACTTC.

In this sample, this clonotype turned up many times. The CDR3 sequence: CASSYGSTGLDNIQYF. The CDR3 DNA is TGTGCCAGCAGTTACGGGTCGACAGGGTTGGACAACATTCAGTACTTC. The chain couples TRBV6-6 to TRBJ2-4; 7 bases match TRBD1. There are 16 residues in the CDR3. The germline V gene has CDR1 MNHNY and CDR2 SVGAGI (reference sequence). V shed 2 bases, J shed 7 bases, and the junction held 11 bases outside the gene matches.

At least ten counts were recorded for this clonotype. This chain links TRBV5-1 with TRBJ2-3, with 7 positions matching TRBD2. Germline V gene data show CDR1 as SGHRS and CDR2 as YFSETQ. CDR3 size: 16 residues. Trimming cost V 1 base and J 4 bases; bases outside gene matches: 9. CDR3 sequence (DNA): TGCGCCAGCAGCTTGACGGGGACTAAAGGCGCAGATACGCAGTATTTT. Its protein is CASSLTGTKGADTQYF.

This clonotype appeared a few times. The chain links TRBV27 to TRBJ2-3, with TRBD2 matching 8 bases. The CDR3 is 19 amino acids. Germline V gene data show CDR1 as MNHEY and CDR2 as SMNVEV (reference sequence). Trimming took 2 bases from V and 2 from J; bases not matched to a gene: 15. The CDR3 region has the DNA TGTGCCAGCAGTTTACTTTTTGGAGGCGGGGGGCCATACACAGATACGCAGTATTTT. It codes for CASSLLFGGGGPYTDTQYF.

This clonotype was observed a handful of times. V is TRBV12-3 or TRBV12-4 and J is TRBJ2-7; D possibly matches TRBD1 or TRBD2 (5 bases each). This CDR3 comprises 14 residues. V was shortened by 3 bases and J by 0 bases, with 9 bases between the two germline ends. The DNA of the CDR3 is TGTGCCAGCAGTTTCCGGGGCTTCTCCTACGAGCAGTACTTC. Protein product: CASSFRGFSYEQYF.

This clonotype was counted at least ten times. The CDR3 bases are TGTGCCAGCAGCTTGCAAAGCGGCGAGCAGTTCTTC. Protein product: CASSLQSGEQFF. V and J are TRBV5-6 and TRBJ2-1, with a tentative D call TRBD2 (5 bases). The V gene's germline CDR1 is SGHDT and CDR2 YYEEEE. The V gene lost 1 base and the J gene lost 10 bases, with 9 bases spanning the gap. CDR3 length: 12 residues.

This clonotype was detected a few times. The chain links TRBV2 to TRBJ2-1; no definite D call. Germline V gene lookup returns CDR1 SNHLY and CDR2 FYNNEI. This CDR3 has 11 residues. V was pared by 8 bases and J by 8 bases, with 10 bases between. The CDR3 DNA reads as TGTGCCAGCGGCTTTCGGCATGAGCAGTTCTTC. This encodes CASGFRHEQFF.